These 10 T cell receptor beta chains originate from one sample sequenced in a study of control samples from healthy donors and cancer patients. Some clones are missing from TCRdb's copy, which holds only in-frame ones; the method was immunoSEQ multiplex PCR. This sample has around 13,000 clones, with approximately 94% found just once. The sequenced sample was PBMCs. Source of these receptors: a man aged 70-80 years with head and neck cancer.

The rearrangement uses TRBV27 and TRBJ1-2, with unresolved D. The germline gives CDR1 MNHEY, CDR2 SMNVEV (reference sequence). The CDR3 length is 13 residues. V was clipped by 3 bases and J by 8 bases, with 13 bases between them. The CDR3 DNA reads TGTGCCAGCAGTTTCGTTCGACGGGGAGGCTACACCTTC. Protein: CASSFVRRGGYTF.

This clone is medium-sized by share. This chain uses TRBV28 with TRBJ1-4, with TRBD1 as a possible D gene (5 bases). The CDR3 totals 15 residues. Per the germline V gene, CDR1 is MDHEN and CDR2 is SYDVKM. The V end lost 5 bases, the J end lost 0 bases, and 10 bases lay between the germline ends. The CDR3 here is CASSPDSATNEKLFF. Here the CDR3 DNA reads TGTGCCAGCAGTCCTGACAGTGCAACTAATGAAAAACTGTTTTTT.

This clone was seen more than once but under ten times. The chain has TRBV19 and TRBJ1-1; D gene ambiguous. Per the germline V gene, CDR1 is LNHDA and CDR2 is SQIVND (reference sequence). Trimming took 1 base from V and 4 from J, leaving 7 bases between them. The CDR3 length is 13 residues. The CDR3 spells CASSIVTGTEAFF. The DNA of the CDR3 is TGTGCCAGTAGTATAGTGACCGGCACTGAAGCTTTCTTT.

This sequence joins TRBV6-5 and TRBJ2-2; D is perhaps TRBD1 (6 bases). CDR1 is MNHEY, CDR2 SVGAGI, per germline. V lost 9 bases to trimming and J lost 1 base, with 9 bases between them. There are 13 residues in the CDR3. In nucleotides, the CDR3 is TGTGCCAGTAAGACAGGGAACACCGGGGAGCTGTTTTTT. Encoded protein: CASKTGNTGELFF.

Here the CDR3 reads CASSRAGSVKNIQYF. Written as DNA, the CDR3 is TGTGCCAGTAGTCGGGCGGGGTCGGTCAAAAACATTCAGTACTTC. The genes are TRBV19 and TRBJ2-4; tentative D call: TRBD2 (6 bases). Germline CDR1 reads LNHDA; CDR2 reads SQIVND (reference sequence). The CDR3 totals 15 residues. V lost 5 bases, J lost 3 bases, and 14 bases lay in between. The variable domain in full, completed from reference TRBV19 and TRBJ2-4, reads DGGITQSPKYLFRKEGQNVTLSCEQNLNHDAMYWYRQDPGQGLRLIYYSQIVNDFQKGDIAEGYSVSREKKESFPLTVTSAQKNPTAFYLCASSRAGSVKNIQYFGAGTRLSVL.

The chain combines TRBV3-1 (or the pseudogene TRBV3-2) with TRBJ2-5; 12 nucleotides align to TRBD1. From germline, CDR1 is LGHDT and CDR2 YNNKEL (reference sequence). The J segment lost 5 bases and the V segment lost 4 bases, leaving 5 bases of the junction unmatched. There are 15 residues in the CDR3. The CDR3 region is CASSPRDRGRETQYF. The CDR3 bases are TGTGCCAGCAGCCCTCGGGACAGGGGGCGGGAGACCCAGTACTTC.

The V call is TRBV5-6, the J call TRBJ2-1; TRBD1 might be the D (6 bases). Germline CDR1 reads SGHDT; CDR2 reads YYEEEE. The CDR3 loop spans 12 amino acids. V was cut by 3 bases and J by 6 bases, with 7 bases left in between. DNA of the CDR3: TGTGCCAGCAGCTGGACAGTCAATGAGCAGTTCTTC. The encoded protein is CASSWTVNEQFF.

The rearrangement uses TRBV29-1 and TRBJ2-1; D may match TRBD1 or TRBD2 (6 bases each). V shed 4 bases and J shed 0 bases, with 10 bases lying between them. Germline CDR1 is SQVTM and CDR2 is ANQGSEA. The CDR3 is 14 amino acids. The CDR3 spells CSVGGASSYNEQFF. The CDR3 coding sequence is TGCAGCGTTGGGGGGGCTAGCTCCTACAATGAGCAGTTCTTC.

This chain joins TRBV9 and TRBJ2-7; TRBD2 aligns across 14 bases. The CDR3 has 18 amino acids. CDR1 is SGDLS and CDR2 is YYNGEE in the germline V gene. Trimming cost V 4 bases and J 2 bases; bases outside gene matches: 11. The CDR3: CASSRGGTSGSDPYEQYF. In DNA, the CDR3 is TGTGCCAGCAGCAGAGGGGGGACTAGCGGGAGTGATCCCTACGAGCAGTACTTC.

This rearrangement joins TRBV5-1 to TRBJ2-3; the D is unclear. The CDR3 sequence is 16 residues long. V dropped 0 bases and J dropped 5 bases, with 16 bases sitting between them. Per germline, CDR1 SGHRS and CDR2 YFSETQ. As DNA, the CDR3 is TGCGCCAGCAGCTTGGGGGGTGGGATACGGGTAGATACGCAGTATTTT. It yields the protein CASSLGGGIRVDTQYF.